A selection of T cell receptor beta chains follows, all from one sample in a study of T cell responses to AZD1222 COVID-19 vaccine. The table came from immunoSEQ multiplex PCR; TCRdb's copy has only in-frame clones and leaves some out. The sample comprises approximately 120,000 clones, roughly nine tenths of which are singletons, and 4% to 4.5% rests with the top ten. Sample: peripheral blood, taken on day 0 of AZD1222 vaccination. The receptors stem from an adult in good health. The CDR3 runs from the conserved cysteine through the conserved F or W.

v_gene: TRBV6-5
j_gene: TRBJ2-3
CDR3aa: CASSYGTTWDTQYF

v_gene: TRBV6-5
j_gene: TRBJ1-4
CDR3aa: CASRPGRAGEKLFF

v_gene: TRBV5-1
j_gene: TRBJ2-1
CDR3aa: CASSLMGYNEQFF

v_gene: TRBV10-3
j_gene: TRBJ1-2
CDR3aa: CAISDRAGQGNGYTF

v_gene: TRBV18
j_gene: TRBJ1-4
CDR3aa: CASSPREGLTNEKLFF

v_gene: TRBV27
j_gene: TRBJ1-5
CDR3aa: CASSYAAEGGAQHF

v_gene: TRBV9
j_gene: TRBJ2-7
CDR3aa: CASSVGWTGEQYF

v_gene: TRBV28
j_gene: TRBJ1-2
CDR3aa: CASSLTGLYGYTF

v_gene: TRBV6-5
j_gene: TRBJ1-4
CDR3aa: CASSKLTGENEKLFF

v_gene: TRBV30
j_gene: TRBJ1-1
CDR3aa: CAWGTVNTEAFF

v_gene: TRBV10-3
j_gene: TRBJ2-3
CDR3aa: CAISGRGSDTQYF

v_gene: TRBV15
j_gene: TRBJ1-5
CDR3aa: CATSRDRLINQPQHF

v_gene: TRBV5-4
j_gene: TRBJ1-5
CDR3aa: CASSRDGGQPQHF

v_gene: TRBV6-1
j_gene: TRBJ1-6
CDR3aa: CASSDWTGLYNSPLHF

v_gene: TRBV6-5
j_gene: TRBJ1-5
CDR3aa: CASSFGFQQPQHF

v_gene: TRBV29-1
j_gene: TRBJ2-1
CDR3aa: CSVEGETSGSYNEQFF

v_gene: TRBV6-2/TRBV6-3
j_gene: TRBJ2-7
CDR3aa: CASSYRDNYEQYF

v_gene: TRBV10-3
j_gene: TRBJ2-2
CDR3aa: CAISEWQGAYRVGELFF

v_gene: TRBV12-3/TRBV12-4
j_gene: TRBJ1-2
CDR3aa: CASSLAGDGYTF

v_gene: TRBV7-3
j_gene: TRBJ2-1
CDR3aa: CASSYRLAGANEQFF

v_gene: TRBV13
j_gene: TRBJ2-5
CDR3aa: CASSLARGGTQETQYF

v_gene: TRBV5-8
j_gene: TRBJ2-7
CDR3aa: CASSFEDYEQYF

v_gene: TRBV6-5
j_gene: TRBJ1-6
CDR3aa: CASSSWGNNSPLHF

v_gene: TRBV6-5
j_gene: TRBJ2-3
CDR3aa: CAYSEGGRGYTQYF

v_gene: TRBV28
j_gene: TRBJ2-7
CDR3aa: CASSLWTGGRYEQYF

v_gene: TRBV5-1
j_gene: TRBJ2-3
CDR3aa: CASRESQDTQYF

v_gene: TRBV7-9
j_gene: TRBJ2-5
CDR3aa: CASSLVQIVETQYF

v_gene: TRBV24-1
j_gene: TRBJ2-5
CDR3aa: CATSDLIGPQETQYF